These T cell receptor beta chains were read from a single sample in a study of blood T cell repertoires in COVID-19. The data were produced by immunoSEQ multiplex PCR, yet TCRdb's version contains in-frame clones alone and is incomplete. This table holds roughly 100,000 clones, 87% found once. The sample taken for sequencing was peripheral blood. The receptor set was obtained from a man aged 45-65 years in a cohort sampled during active COVID-19. The CDR3 runs from the conserved cysteine through the conserved F or W. The D gene is left open where the match is weak. Rows may omit the clone size; those that give it use once, few, many or a size class.

clone_size: few; v_call: TRBV5-1; cdr3_length: 15; j_call: TRBJ1-1; d_call: TRBD1; cdr3_nt: TGCGCCAGCAGCTTTCAGGGGGCGGTGAACACTGAAGCTTTCTTT; cdr3_aa: CASSFQGAVNTEAFF
clone_size: once; v_call: TRBV19; cdr3_length: 15; j_call: TRBJ1-4; d_call: TRBD1; cdr3_nt: TGTGCCAGTAGTATGGCCAGGGGGCGGGATGAAAAACTGTTTTTT; cdr3_aa: CASSMARGRDEKLFF
clone_size: -; v_call: TRBV6-5; cdr3_length: 16; j_call: TRBJ1-4; d_call: -; cdr3_nt: TGTGCCAGCAGTTACCGAGGCGGCGGCAGGGGTGAAAAACTGTTTTTT; cdr3_aa: CASSYRGGGRGEKLFF
clone_size: -; v_call: TRBV11-2; cdr3_length: 14; j_call: TRBJ2-7; d_call: TRBD1; cdr3_nt: TGTGCCAGCAGTGCCGGGACAGGGTTCTACGAGCAGTACTTC; cdr3_aa: CASSAGTGFYEQYF
clone_size: -; v_call: TRBV5-1; cdr3_length: 15; j_call: TRBJ2-3; d_call: -; cdr3_nt: TGCGCCAGCAGCTCGGTGGGCTTGGGCACAGATACGCAGTATTTT; cdr3_aa: CASSSVGLGTDTQYF
clone_size: -; v_call: TRBV5-5; cdr3_length: 15; j_call: TRBJ2-2; d_call: TRBD1; cdr3_nt: TGTGCCAGCAGCTTGCTAACAGGGGACACCGGGGAGCTGTTTTTT; cdr3_aa: CASSLLTGDTGELFF
clone_size: -; v_call: TRBV6-5; cdr3_length: 15; j_call: TRBJ1-2; d_call: TRBD1; cdr3_nt: TGTGCCAGCACCTACTCGAGGACAGGGGGTAAAGGCTACACCTTC; cdr3_aa: CASTYSRTGGKGYTF
clone_size: -; v_call: TRBV6-5; cdr3_length: 14; j_call: TRBJ2-2; d_call: -; cdr3_nt: TGTGCCAGCAGACCAGACAGAAACACCGGGGAGCTGTTTTTT; cdr3_aa: CASRPDRNTGELFF
clone_size: -; v_call: TRBV6-5; cdr3_length: 14; j_call: TRBJ2-2; d_call: -; cdr3_nt: TGTGCCAGCAGTTACCGTAGTTTCACCGGGGAGCTGTTTTTT; cdr3_aa: CASSYRSFTGELFF
clone_size: -; v_call: TRBV7-2; cdr3_length: 16; j_call: TRBJ1-6; d_call: TRBD1; cdr3_nt: TGTGCCAGCAGCTTAGGACAGGGTAAAAAAAATTCACCCCTCCACTTT; cdr3_aa: CASSLGQGKKNSPLHF
clone_size: once; v_call: TRBV28; cdr3_length: 14; j_call: TRBJ2-5; d_call: TRBD1; cdr3_nt: TGTGCCAGCAGTTTCACAGGGGGCGCGGAGACCCAGTACTTC; cdr3_aa: CASSFTGGAETQYF
clone_size: -; v_call: TRBV4-3; cdr3_length: 13; j_call: TRBJ1-1; d_call: -; cdr3_nt: TGCGCCAGCAGCCAAGATGGAACAGGTGAAGCTTTCTTT; cdr3_aa: CASSQDGTGEAFF
clone_size: -; v_call: TRBV5-1; cdr3_length: 15; j_call: TRBJ2-3; d_call: TRBD1; cdr3_nt: TGCGCCAGCAGTTTATTAGGGGGCGATGTAGATACGCAGTATTTT; cdr3_aa: CASSLLGGDVDTQYF
clone_size: -; v_call: TRBV7-2; cdr3_length: 15; j_call: TRBJ2-2; d_call: TRBD2; cdr3_nt: TGTGCCAGCAGCTTAGGCGGCGGGGGTGGCGGGGAGCTGTTTTTT; cdr3_aa: CASSLGGGGGGELFF
clone_size: -; v_call: TRBV6-5; cdr3_length: 13; j_call: TRBJ1-2; d_call: TRBD1; cdr3_nt: TGTGCCAGCAGGGGACAGGGGAGGGGTGGCTACACCTTC; cdr3_aa: CASRGQGRGGYTF
clone_size: -; v_call: TRBV3-1/TRBV3-2; cdr3_length: 17; j_call: TRBJ1-1; d_call: -; cdr3_nt: TGTGCCAGCAGCCAAGACCCTGGGGGGGGAGGGACCACTGAAGCTTTCTTT; cdr3_aa: CASSQDPGGGGTTEAFF
clone_size: -; v_call: TRBV3-1/TRBV3-2; cdr3_length: 14; j_call: TRBJ1-5; d_call: -; cdr3_nt: TGTGCCAGCAGCCTCGGGACACGGGATCAGCCCCAGCATTTT; cdr3_aa: CASSLGTRDQPQHF
clone_size: once; v_call: TRBV10-3; cdr3_length: 11; j_call: TRBJ2-7; d_call: -; cdr3_nt: TGTGCCAAAGAACAAGATTACGAGCAGTACTTC; cdr3_aa: CAKEQDYEQYF
clone_size: -; v_call: TRBV5-5; cdr3_length: 16; j_call: TRBJ2-1; d_call: TRBD2; cdr3_nt: TGTGCCAGCAGCTTGGTAGCGGGTAGCTCCTACAATGAGCAGTTCTTC; cdr3_aa: CASSLVAGSSYNEQFF
clone_size: -; v_call: TRBV3-1/TRBV3-2; cdr3_length: 15; j_call: TRBJ2-1; d_call: TRBD2; cdr3_nt: TGTGCCAGCAGCCAGGCCGCGGGGGGGTACAATGAGCAGTTCTTC; cdr3_aa: CASSQAAGGYNEQFF
clone_size: -; v_call: TRBV3-1/TRBV3-2; cdr3_length: 15; j_call: TRBJ2-3; d_call: TRBD2; cdr3_nt: TGTGCCAGCAGCCAAGCCCGGGGGGGCGGGGTAGCGCAGTATTTT; cdr3_aa: CASSQARGGGVAQYF
clone_size: -; v_call: TRBV19; cdr3_length: 16; j_call: TRBJ1-6; d_call: -; cdr3_nt: TGTGCCAGTAGTCCAGGGGTGAGCTCCTATAATTCACCCCTCCACTTT; cdr3_aa: CASSPGVSSYNSPLHF
clone_size: -; v_call: TRBV7-8; cdr3_length: 14; j_call: TRBJ2-2; d_call: TRBD1; cdr3_nt: TGTGCCAGCAGCGCCGGGACAGACACCGGGGAGCTGTTTTTT; cdr3_aa: CASSAGTDTGELFF
clone_size: -; v_call: TRBV28; cdr3_length: 13; j_call: TRBJ2-1; d_call: TRBD2; cdr3_nt: TGTGCCGGACGGGGGGGCCCCTACAATGAGCAGTTCTTC; cdr3_aa: CAGRGGPYNEQFF
clone_size: -; v_call: TRBV6-5; cdr3_length: 16; j_call: TRBJ1-6; d_call: TRBD1; cdr3_nt: TGTGCCAGCAGTTCCAACCCCGGGACAGGGAATTCACCCCTCCACTTT; cdr3_aa: CASSSNPGTGNSPLHF
clone_size: -; v_call: TRBV11-3; cdr3_length: 15; j_call: TRBJ2-2; d_call: -; cdr3_nt: TGTGCCAGCAGCACGGGACAACCGAACACCGGGGAGCTGTTTTTT; cdr3_aa: CASSTGQPNTGELFF
clone_size: -; v_call: TRBV23-1; cdr3_length: 14; j_call: TRBJ1-1; d_call: -; cdr3_nt: TGCGCCAGCAGTCAATCTCCAAAGAGCACTGAAGCTTTCTTT; cdr3_aa: CASSQSPKSTEAFF
clone_size: -; v_call: TRBV3-1/TRBV3-2; cdr3_length: 13; j_call: TRBJ2-5; d_call: -; cdr3_nt: TGTGCCAGCGGAGGGGCGTACCAAGAGACCCAGTACTTC; cdr3_aa: CASGGAYQETQYF
clone_size: -; v_call: TRBV18; cdr3_length: 17; j_call: TRBJ1-3; d_call: TRBD1; cdr3_nt: TGTGCCAGCTCACCAATACAGGGGGGAAGTACTGGAAACACCATATATTTT; cdr3_aa: CASSPIQGGSTGNTIYF
clone_size: once; v_call: TRBV23-1; cdr3_length: 20; j_call: TRBJ1-3; d_call: TRBD1; cdr3_nt: TGCGCCAGCAGTCAAGCCGGGACAGGGGGAGTAGCGTCCGATCGAAACACCATATATTTT; cdr3_aa: CASSQAGTGGVASDRNTIYF
clone_size: -; v_call: TRBV3-1/TRBV3-2; cdr3_length: 15; j_call: TRBJ1-5; d_call: TRBD1; cdr3_nt: TGTGCCAGCAGCCAAGGACAGGGTGGAAGTCAGCCCCAGCATTTT; cdr3_aa: CASSQGQGGSQPQHF
clone_size: -; v_call: TRBV7-9; cdr3_length: 16; j_call: TRBJ2-5; d_call: -; cdr3_nt: TGTGCCAGCAGCTTGGGTGGGGGACTTCGAGGAGAGACCCAGTACTTC; cdr3_aa: CASSLGGGLRGETQYF
clone_size: once; v_call: TRBV4-1; cdr3_length: 17; j_call: TRBJ1-4; d_call: TRBD1; cdr3_nt: TGCGCCAGCAGCCAAGAAGGGACAGATGCAACTAATGAAAAACTGTTTTTT; cdr3_aa: CASSQEGTDATNEKLFF
clone_size: -; v_call: TRBV7-2; cdr3_length: 16; j_call: TRBJ2-3; d_call: TRBD2; cdr3_nt: TGTGCCAGCAGCTCCCGGACTAGTGGGAGCACAGATACGCAGTATTTT; cdr3_aa: CASSSRTSGSTDTQYF
clone_size: -; v_call: TRBV12-5; cdr3_length: 13; j_call: TRBJ1-4; d_call: -; cdr3_nt: TGTGCTAGTGGCTCCGGGACTACGGGAAAACTGTTTTTT; cdr3_aa: CASGSGTTGKLFF
clone_size: few; v_call: TRBV27; cdr3_length: 16; j_call: TRBJ2-7; d_call: TRBD1; cdr3_nt: TGTGCCAGCAGTTCCTCAGGACAGGCAAGCTCCTACGAGCAGTACTTC; cdr3_aa: CASSSSGQASSYEQYF
clone_size: -; v_call: TRBV7-2; cdr3_length: 15; j_call: TRBJ2-5; d_call: TRBD2; cdr3_nt: TGTGCCAGCAGCTCAAGCCGCCTAGCGGGGGGGCACCAGTACTTC; cdr3_aa: CASSSSRLAGGHQYF
clone_size: once; v_call: TRBV11-2; cdr3_length: 15; j_call: TRBJ1-5; d_call: -; cdr3_nt: TGTGCCAGCAGCTTAGGTTCCGGTCGAGGACAGCCCCAGCATTTT; cdr3_aa: CASSLGSGRGQPQHF
clone_size: -; v_call: TRBV7-9; cdr3_length: 17; j_call: TRBJ2-7; d_call: -; cdr3_nt: TGTGCCAGCAGCCCTCCGCCAGGCGGGGGCCGCTCCTACGAGCAGTACTTC; cdr3_aa: CASSPPPGGGRSYEQYF
clone_size: -; v_call: TRBV28; cdr3_length: 16; j_call: TRBJ2-2; d_call: -; cdr3_nt: TGTGCCAGCAGTTTACGGGGTTCGGCAAAAACCGGGGAGCTGTTTTTT; cdr3_aa: CASSLRGSAKTGELFF
clone_size: -; v_call: TRBV18; cdr3_length: 14; j_call: TRBJ2-1; d_call: -; cdr3_nt: TGTGCCAGCTCACTGCGACTAGGGCTAGATGAGCAGTTCTTC; cdr3_aa: CASSLRLGLDEQFF
clone_size: -; v_call: TRBV11-2; cdr3_length: 15; j_call: TRBJ2-5; d_call: -; cdr3_nt: TGTGCCAGCAGCTTAGACTGGGGAGACCTGGAGACCCAGTACTTC; cdr3_aa: CASSLDWGDLETQYF
clone_size: once; v_call: TRBV9; cdr3_length: 14; j_call: TRBJ2-7; d_call: -; cdr3_nt: TGTGCCAGCAGTGCTTGGGCGAGCCTCGGCGAGCAGTACTTC; cdr3_aa: CASSAWASLGEQYF
clone_size: -; v_call: TRBV19; cdr3_length: 19; j_call: TRBJ2-3; d_call: TRBD2; cdr3_nt: TGTGCCAGTAGTATAAGGACTAGCGGGGGGCCATATAGCACAGATACGCAGTATTTT; cdr3_aa: CASSIRTSGGPYSTDTQYF
clone_size: -; v_call: TRBV5-1; cdr3_length: 14; j_call: TRBJ2-5; d_call: -; cdr3_nt: TGCGCCAGCAGCTTGGGGTTGAGAGTAGAGACCCAGTACTTC; cdr3_aa: CASSLGLRVETQYF
clone_size: once; v_call: TRBV14; cdr3_length: 13; j_call: TRBJ1-1; d_call: -; cdr3_nt: TGTGCCAGTTCACGACAGATGAACACTGAAGCTTTCTTT; cdr3_aa: CASSRQMNTEAFF
clone_size: -; v_call: TRBV6-2/TRBV6-3; cdr3_length: 17; j_call: TRBJ2-6; d_call: -; cdr3_nt: TGTGCCAGCAGTTACTCGGGCTTCGGATCTGGGGCCAACGTCCTGACTTTC; cdr3_aa: CASSYSGFGSGANVLTF
clone_size: -; v_call: TRBV2; cdr3_length: 17; j_call: TRBJ1-5; d_call: -; cdr3_nt: TGTGCCAGCAGTGAAGCCATCGGGGAGGGCCTCGGCCAGCCCCAGCATTTT; cdr3_aa: CASSEAIGEGLGQPQHF
clone_size: -; v_call: TRBV7-2; cdr3_length: 15; j_call: TRBJ2-1; d_call: -; cdr3_nt: TGTGCCAGCAGCGCCCGCTGGGCCGTTGGTAATGAGCAGTTCTTC; cdr3_aa: CASSARWAVGNEQFF
clone_size: few; v_call: TRBV19; cdr3_length: 13; j_call: TRBJ1-5; d_call: -; cdr3_nt: TGTGCCTCCGTCGGACAGAGCAATCAGCCCCAGCATTTT; cdr3_aa: CASVGQSNQPQHF
clone_size: -; v_call: TRBV6-1; cdr3_length: 16; j_call: TRBJ1-5; d_call: TRBD1; cdr3_nt: TGTGCCAGCAGTGAAAGGACAGGAGGCGGCAATCAGCCCCAGCATTTT; cdr3_aa: CASSERTGGGNQPQHF
clone_size: few; v_call: TRBV6-6; cdr3_length: 13; j_call: TRBJ1-2; d_call: -; cdr3_nt: TGTGCCGGAGCAACGGGGGCTAACTATGGCTACACCTTC; cdr3_aa: CAGATGANYGYTF
clone_size: few; v_call: TRBV7-9; cdr3_length: 14; j_call: TRBJ1-6; d_call: TRBD1; cdr3_nt: TGTGCCAGCAGCCCCGACAGGGGTAATTCACCCCTCCACTTT; cdr3_aa: CASSPDRGNSPLHF
clone_size: few; v_call: TRBV9; cdr3_length: 17; j_call: TRBJ2-5; d_call: TRBD2; cdr3_nt: TGTGCCAGCAGCGTAGGGGAAAGCGGGGGCACGCAAGAGACCCAGTACTTC; cdr3_aa: CASSVGESGGTQETQYF
clone_size: -; v_call: TRBV11-3; cdr3_length: 12; j_call: TRBJ2-5; d_call: -; cdr3_nt: TGTGCCAGCAGCTTCCTTCAAGAGACCCAGTACTTC; cdr3_aa: CASSFLQETQYF
clone_size: once; v_call: TRBV5-4; cdr3_length: 14; j_call: TRBJ2-5; d_call: TRBD1; cdr3_nt: TGTGCCAGCAGCTTGGACAGGGGAAAAGAGACCCAGTACTTC; cdr3_aa: CASSLDRGKETQYF
clone_size: -; v_call: TRBV6-1; cdr3_length: 16; j_call: TRBJ1-3; d_call: -; cdr3_nt: TGTGCCAGCAGTGAAGGCCGGCGGGTGGCGGGAAACACCATATATTTT; cdr3_aa: CASSEGRRVAGNTIYF
clone_size: once; v_call: TRBV20-1; cdr3_length: 10; j_call: TRBJ2-3; d_call: -; cdr3_nt: TGCAGTGCTAGTTCCGGTACGCAGTATTTT; cdr3_aa: CSASSGTQYF
clone_size: -; v_call: TRBV24-1; cdr3_length: 18; j_call: TRBJ2-1; d_call: -; cdr3_nt: TGTGCCACCAGTGATTTCCCTTCCTCCGGACAGGGAGGGAATGAGCAGTTCTTC; cdr3_aa: CATSDFPSSGQGGNEQFF